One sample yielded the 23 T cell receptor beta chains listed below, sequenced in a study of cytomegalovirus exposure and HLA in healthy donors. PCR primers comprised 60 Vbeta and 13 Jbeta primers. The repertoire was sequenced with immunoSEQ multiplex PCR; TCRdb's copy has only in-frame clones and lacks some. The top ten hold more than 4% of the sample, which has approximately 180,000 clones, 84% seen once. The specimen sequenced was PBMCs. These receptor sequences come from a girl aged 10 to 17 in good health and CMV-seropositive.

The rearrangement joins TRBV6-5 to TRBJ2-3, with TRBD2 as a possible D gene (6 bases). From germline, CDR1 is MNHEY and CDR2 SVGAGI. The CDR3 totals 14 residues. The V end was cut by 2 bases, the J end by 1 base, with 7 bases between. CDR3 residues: CASSYIAGTDTQYF. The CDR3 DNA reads TGTGCCAGCAGTTACATAGCGGGCACAGATACGCAGTATTTT.

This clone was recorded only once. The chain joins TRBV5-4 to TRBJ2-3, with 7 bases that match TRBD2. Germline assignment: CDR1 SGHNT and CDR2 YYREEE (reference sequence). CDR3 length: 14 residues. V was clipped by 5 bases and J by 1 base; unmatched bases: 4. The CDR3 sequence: CASRSRGGTDTQYF. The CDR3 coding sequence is TGTGCCAGCAGATCCCGGGGGGGCACAGATACGCAGTATTTT.

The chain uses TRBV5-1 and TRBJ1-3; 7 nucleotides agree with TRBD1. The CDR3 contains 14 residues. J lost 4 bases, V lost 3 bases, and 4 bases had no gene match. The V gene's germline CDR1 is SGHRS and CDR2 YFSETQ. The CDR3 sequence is CASSSGQEGNTIYF. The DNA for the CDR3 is TGCGCCAGCAGCTCCGGACAGGAGGGAAACACCATATATTTT.

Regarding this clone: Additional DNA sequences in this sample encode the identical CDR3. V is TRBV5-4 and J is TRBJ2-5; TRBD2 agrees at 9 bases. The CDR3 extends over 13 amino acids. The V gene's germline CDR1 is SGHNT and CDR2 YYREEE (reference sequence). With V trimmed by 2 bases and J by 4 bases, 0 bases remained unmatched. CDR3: CASSLLAGETQYF. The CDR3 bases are TGTGCCAGCAGCTTACTAGCGGGAGAGACCCAGTACTTC.

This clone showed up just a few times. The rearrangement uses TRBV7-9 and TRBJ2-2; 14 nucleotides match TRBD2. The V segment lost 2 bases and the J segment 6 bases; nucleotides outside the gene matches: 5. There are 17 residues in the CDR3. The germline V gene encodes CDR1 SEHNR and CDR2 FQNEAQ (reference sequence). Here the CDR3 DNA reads TGTGCCAGCAGCTTACTGGGACTAGCGGGGGTCGCCGGGGAGCTGTTTTTT. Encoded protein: CASSLLGLAGVAGELFF.

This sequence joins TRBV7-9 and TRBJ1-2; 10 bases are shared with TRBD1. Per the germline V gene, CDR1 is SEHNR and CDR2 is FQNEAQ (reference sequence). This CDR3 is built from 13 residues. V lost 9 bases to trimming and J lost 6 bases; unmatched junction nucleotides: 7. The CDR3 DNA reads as TGTGCCAGGGTGGACAGGGGGGGGGATGGCTACACCTTC. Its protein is CARVDRGGDGYTF.

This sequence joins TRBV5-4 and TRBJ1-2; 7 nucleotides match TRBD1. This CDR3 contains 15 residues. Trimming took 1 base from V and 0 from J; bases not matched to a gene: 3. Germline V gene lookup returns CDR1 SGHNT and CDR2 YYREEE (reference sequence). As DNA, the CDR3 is TGTGCCAGCAGCTTGAGTCAGGGGGCTAACTATGGCTACACCTTC. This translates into CASSLSQGANYGYTF.

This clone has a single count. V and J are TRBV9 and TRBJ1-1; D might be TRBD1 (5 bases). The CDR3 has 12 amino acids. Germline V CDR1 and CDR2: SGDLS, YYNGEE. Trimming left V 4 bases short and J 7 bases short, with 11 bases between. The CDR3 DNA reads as TGTGCCAGCAGCCTATGGGGGGTTGAAGCTTTCTTT. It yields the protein CASSLWGVEAFF.

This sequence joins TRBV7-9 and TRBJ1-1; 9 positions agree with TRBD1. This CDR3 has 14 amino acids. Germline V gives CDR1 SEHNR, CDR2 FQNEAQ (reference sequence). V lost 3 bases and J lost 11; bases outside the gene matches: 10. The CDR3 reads CASSFSRDRDGAFF. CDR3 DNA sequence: TGTGCCAGCAGCTTCAGCCGGGACAGGGACGGGGCTTTCTTT. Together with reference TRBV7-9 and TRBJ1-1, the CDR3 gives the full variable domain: DTGVSQNPRHKITKRGQNVTFRCDPISEHNRLYWYRQTLGQGPEFLTYFQNEAQLEKSRLLSDRFSAERPKGSFSTLEIQRTEQGDSAMYLCASSFSRDRDGAFFGQGTRLTVV.

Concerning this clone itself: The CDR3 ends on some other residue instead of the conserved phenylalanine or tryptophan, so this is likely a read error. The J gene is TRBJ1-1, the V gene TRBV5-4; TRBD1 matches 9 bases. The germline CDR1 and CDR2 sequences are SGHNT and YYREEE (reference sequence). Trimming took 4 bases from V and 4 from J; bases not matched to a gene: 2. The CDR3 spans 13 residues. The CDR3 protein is CASSQDRGTEAFL. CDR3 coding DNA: TGTGCCAGCAGCCAGGACAGGGGCACTGAAGCTTTCCTT.

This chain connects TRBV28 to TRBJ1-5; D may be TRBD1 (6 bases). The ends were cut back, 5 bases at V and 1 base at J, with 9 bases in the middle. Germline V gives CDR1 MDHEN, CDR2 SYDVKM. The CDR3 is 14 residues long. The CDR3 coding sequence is TGTGCCAGCAGTCGAACAGGGAGCAATCAGCCCCAGCATTTT. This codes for CASSRTGSNQPQHF.

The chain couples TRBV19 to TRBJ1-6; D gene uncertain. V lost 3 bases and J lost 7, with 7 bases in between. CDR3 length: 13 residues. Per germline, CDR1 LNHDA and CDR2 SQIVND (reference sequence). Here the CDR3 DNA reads TGTGCCAGTAGTATTCAAAGCAATTCACCCCTCCACTTT. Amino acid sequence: CASSIQSNSPLHF. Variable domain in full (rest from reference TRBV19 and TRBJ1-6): DGGITQSPKYLFRKEGQNVTLSCEQNLNHDAMYWYRQDPGQGLRLIYYSQIVNDFQKGDIAEGYSVSREKKESFPLTVTSAQKNPTAFYLCASSIQSNSPLHFGNGTRLTVT.

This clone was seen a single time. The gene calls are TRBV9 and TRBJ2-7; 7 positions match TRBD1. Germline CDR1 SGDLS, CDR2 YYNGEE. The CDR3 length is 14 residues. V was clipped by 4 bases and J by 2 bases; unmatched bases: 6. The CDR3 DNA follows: TGTGCCAGCAGCACCAGACAGGGTCCCTACGAGCAGTACTTC. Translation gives CASSTRQGPYEQYF.

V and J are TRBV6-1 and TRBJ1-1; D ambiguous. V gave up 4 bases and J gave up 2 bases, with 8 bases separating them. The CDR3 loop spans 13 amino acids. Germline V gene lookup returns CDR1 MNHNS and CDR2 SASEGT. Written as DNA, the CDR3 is TGTGCCAGCAGTGCCGGAGCTAACACTGAAGCTTTCTTT. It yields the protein CASSAGANTEAFF.

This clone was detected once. Written as DNA, the CDR3 is TGTGCCAGCAGCCCAGCGGGGCAGGGTCCTAACTATGGCTACACCTTC. Its protein is CASSPAGQGPNYGYTF. This chain joins TRBV9 and TRBJ1-2; tentatively, D is TRBD1 (5 bases). CDR3 length equals 16 residues. V lost 4 bases to trimming and J lost 0 bases, with 16 bases between them. Germline V gene lookup returns CDR1 SGDLS and CDR2 YYNGEE. The full variable domain, in which reference TRBV9 and TRBJ1-2 provide the parts outside the CDR3, is DSGVTQTPKHLITATGQRVTLRCSPRSGDLSVYWYQQSLDQGLQFLIQYYNGEERAKGNILERFSAQQFPDLHSELNLSSLELGDSALYFCASSPAGQGPNYGYTFGSGTRLTVV.

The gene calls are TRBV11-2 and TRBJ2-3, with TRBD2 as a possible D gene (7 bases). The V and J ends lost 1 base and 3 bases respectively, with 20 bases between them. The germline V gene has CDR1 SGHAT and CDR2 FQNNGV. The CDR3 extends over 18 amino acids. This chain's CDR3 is CASSLGWRGGVRTDTQYF. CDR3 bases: TGTGCCAGCAGCTTAGGGTGGAGGGGGGGCGTAAGGACAGATACGCAGTATTTT.

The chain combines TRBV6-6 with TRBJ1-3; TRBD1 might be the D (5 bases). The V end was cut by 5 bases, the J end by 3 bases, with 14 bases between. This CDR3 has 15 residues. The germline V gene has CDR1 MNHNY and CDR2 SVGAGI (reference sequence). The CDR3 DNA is TGTGCCAGCAGTACCCTCGGGACTAGTGGAAACACCATATATTTT. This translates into CASSTLGTSGNTIYF.

The CDR3 reads CASSGGQINSPLHF. The CDR3 DNA reads TGTGCCAGCAGCGGGGGACAGATTAATTCACCCCTCCACTTT. This sequence joins TRBV5-5 and TRBJ1-6; 7 positions match TRBD1. This CDR3 region has 14 residues. Germline assignment: CDR1 SGHKS and CDR2 YYEKEE (reference sequence). J lost 6 bases, V lost 4 bases, and 4 bases had no gene match.

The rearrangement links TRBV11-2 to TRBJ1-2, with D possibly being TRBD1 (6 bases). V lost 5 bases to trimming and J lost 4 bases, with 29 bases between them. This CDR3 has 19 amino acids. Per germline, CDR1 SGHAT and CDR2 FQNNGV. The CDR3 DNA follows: TGTGCCAGCAGCCCCTCCCCCCGCCGAGGACAGATCAATTTCTATGGCTACACCTTC. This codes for CASSPSPRRGQINFYGYTF.

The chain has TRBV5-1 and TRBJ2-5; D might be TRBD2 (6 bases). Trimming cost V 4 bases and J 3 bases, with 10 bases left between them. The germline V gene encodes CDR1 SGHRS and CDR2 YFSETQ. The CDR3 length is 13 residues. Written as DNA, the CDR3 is TGCGCCAGCAGCAGGGCGGGGAAAGAGACCCAGTACTTC. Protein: CASSRAGKETQYF.

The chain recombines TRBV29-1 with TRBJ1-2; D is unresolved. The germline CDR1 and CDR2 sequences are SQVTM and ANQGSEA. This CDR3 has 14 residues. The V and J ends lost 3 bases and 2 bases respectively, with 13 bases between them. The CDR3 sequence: CSVDGVSLNYGYTF. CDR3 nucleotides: TGCAGCGTTGATGGAGTCAGTTTAAACTATGGCTACACCTTC.

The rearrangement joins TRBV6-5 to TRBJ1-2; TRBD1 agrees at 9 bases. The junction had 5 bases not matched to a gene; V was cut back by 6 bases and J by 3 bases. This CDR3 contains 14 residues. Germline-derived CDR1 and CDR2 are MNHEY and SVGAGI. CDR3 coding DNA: TGTGCCAGCAGACCGGGACAGGGATACTATGGCTACACCTTC. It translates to CASRPGQGYYGYTF.

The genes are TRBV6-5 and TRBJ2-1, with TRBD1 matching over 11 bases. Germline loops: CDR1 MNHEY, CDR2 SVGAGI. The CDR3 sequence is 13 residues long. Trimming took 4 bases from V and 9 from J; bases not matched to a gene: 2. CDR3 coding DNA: TGTGCCAGCAGTTGGGGACAGGGGGGTGAGCAGTTCTTC. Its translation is CASSWGQGGEQFF.